Presented here are 10 T cell receptor beta chains from one specimen sequenced in a study of beta chain features in type 1 diabetes. The sequenced template was cDNA made from the entire isolated RNA. Sequenced by immunoSEQ multiplex PCR; TCRdb stores in-frame clones only, minus some. The top ten hold under 1.5% of the sample, which has 120,000 to 150,000 clones, under 11% seen once. The sequencing sample was made of naive CD4+ T cells from blood. These receptors all come from a man in his late teens or twenties in good health.

This clone was recorded a few times. V usage is TRBV7-2 and J usage is TRBJ2-1; TRBD1 agrees at 8 bases. Germline trimming cut 1 base from V and 4 bases from J; bases unmatched to any gene: 3. CDR3 size: 15 residues. Germline V gene lookup returns CDR1 SGHTA and CDR2 FQGNSA. The CDR3 loop is CASSLDGQGYNEQFF. As DNA, the CDR3 is TGTGCCAGCAGCTTAGACGGACAGGGTTACAATGAGCAGTTCTTC.

This clone occurred a few times. The rearrangement uses TRBV6-5 and TRBJ1-5; 7 positions match TRBD1. Unmatched junction bases numbered 8, after V lost 6 bases and J lost 3 bases. Germline assignment: CDR1 MNHEY and CDR2 SVGAGI. This CDR3 has 15 amino acids. For the CDR3, the DNA is TGTGCCAGCAGGCCACAGGGGACTGTCAATCAGCCCCAGCATTTT. Its translation is CASRPQGTVNQPQHF.

In its sample, this clone was seen a few times. The chain combines TRBV4-3 with TRBJ2-1; D unresolved. The CDR3 extends over 14 amino acids. V lost 3 bases and J lost 2, with 8 bases in between. Germline-derived CDR1 and CDR2 are LGHNA and YSLEER. CDR3 region: CASSQGDTYNEQFF. In nucleotides, the CDR3 is TGCGCCAGCAGCCAGGGCGACACCTACAATGAGCAGTTCTTC.

This clone was detected a few times. The rearrangement joins TRBV4-3 to TRBJ1-1, with D unclear. The length of the CDR3 is 15 residues. The germline V and J ends were trimmed by 4 bases and 1 base, with 13 bases remaining between them. The germline CDR1 and CDR2 sequences are LGHNA and YSLEER. This chain's CDR3 is CASSPFPYSNTEAFF. CDR3 nucleotide sequence: TGCGCCAGCAGCCCCTTCCCCTACTCGAACACTGAAGCTTTCTTT.

The sample holds a few counts of this clone. J is TRBJ1-2 and V is TRBV20-1; D gene ambiguous. Germline loops: CDR1 DFQATT, CDR2 SNEGSKA (reference sequence). With 3 bases removed from V and 6 bases from J, the gap between germline ends came to 8 bases. The CDR3 length is 11 residues. The CDR3 DNA sequence: TGCAGTGCTAGGGGTGGGCATGGCTACACCTTC. This gives the protein CSARGGHGYTF.

Ten or more counts support this clone. The chain recombines TRBV7-2 with TRBJ1-6; a possible D gene is TRBD1 (6 bases). Trimming took 5 bases from V and 10 from J, leaving 12 bases between them. The CDR3 is 13 amino acids. Germline V gene data show CDR1 as SGHTA and CDR2 as FQGNSA. CDR3 protein: CASSTQQGSPLHF. The CDR3 DNA is TGTGCCAGCAGCACGCAACAGGGCTCACCCCTCCACTTT.

The rearrangement joins TRBV5-5 to TRBJ2-6; D is possibly TRBD2 (6 bases). The V gene's germline CDR1 is SGHKS and CDR2 YYEKEE (reference sequence). V was shortened by 2 bases and J by 4 bases, with 10 bases between the two germline ends. The CDR3 has 15 residues. CDR3 coding DNA: TGTGCCAGCAGCTTAGGAGGGTCCGGGGCCAACGTCCTGACTTTC. Translating it yields CASSLGGSGANVLTF.

This clone was seen a handful of times. This sequence joins TRBV18 and TRBJ2-6; tentatively, D is TRBD2 (5 bases). Germline CDR1 is KGHSH and CDR2 is LQKENI. Trimming removed 5 bases at V and 2 bases at J, with 10 bases between. The CDR3 sequence is 15 residues long. The DNA for the CDR3 is TGTGCCAGCTCATCCGACGGGGCTGGGGCCAACGTCCTGACTTTC. As protein: CASSSDGAGANVLTF.

CDR3 bases: TGTGCCATTAAAGAGAACCGGGACAGCTACGAGCAGTACTTC. Protein product: CAIKENRDSYEQYF. The chain recombines TRBV10-3 with TRBJ2-7, with 7 bases fitting TRBD1. The CDR3 extends over 14 amino acids. With 9 bases clipped from V and 3 bases from J, the junction kept 11 bases outside the gene matches. CDR1 ENHRY and CDR2 SYGVKD come from the germline V gene.

This sequence joins TRBV18 and TRBJ2-1, with 10 bases identical to TRBD1. In germline, CDR1 is KGHSH, CDR2 LQKENI. This CDR3 contains 14 residues. V gave up 6 bases and J gave up 5 bases; unmatched junction bases: 4. This CDR3 reads CASSPGTGDNEQFF. CDR3 coding DNA: TGTGCCAGCTCCCCCGGGACAGGGGACAATGAGCAGTTCTTC.